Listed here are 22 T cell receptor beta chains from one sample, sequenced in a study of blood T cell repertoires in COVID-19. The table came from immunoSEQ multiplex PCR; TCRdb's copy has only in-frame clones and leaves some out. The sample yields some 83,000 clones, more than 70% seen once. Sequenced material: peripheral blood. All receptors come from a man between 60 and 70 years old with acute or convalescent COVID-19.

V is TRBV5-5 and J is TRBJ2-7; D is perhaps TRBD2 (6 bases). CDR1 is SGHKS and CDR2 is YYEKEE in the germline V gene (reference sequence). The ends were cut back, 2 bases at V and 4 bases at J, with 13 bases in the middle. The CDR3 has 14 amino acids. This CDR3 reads CASSFRLVRYEQYF. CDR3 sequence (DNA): TGTGCCAGCAGCTTCAGACTAGTCAGGTACGAGCAGTACTTC.

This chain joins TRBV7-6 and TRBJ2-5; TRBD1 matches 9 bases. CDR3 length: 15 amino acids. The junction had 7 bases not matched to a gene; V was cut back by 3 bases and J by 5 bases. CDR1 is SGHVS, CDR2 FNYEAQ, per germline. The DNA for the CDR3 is TGTGCCAGCAGCTTCCGGGACAGGGTAGGGGAGACCCAGTACTTC. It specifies CASSFRDRVGETQYF.

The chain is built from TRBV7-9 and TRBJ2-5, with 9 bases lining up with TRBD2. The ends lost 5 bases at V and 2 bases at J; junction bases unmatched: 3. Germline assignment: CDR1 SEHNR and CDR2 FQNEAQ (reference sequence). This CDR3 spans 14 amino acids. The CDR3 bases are TGTGCCAGCAGCCGCGGGAGGGAACAAGAGACCCAGTACTTC. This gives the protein CASSRGREQETQYF.

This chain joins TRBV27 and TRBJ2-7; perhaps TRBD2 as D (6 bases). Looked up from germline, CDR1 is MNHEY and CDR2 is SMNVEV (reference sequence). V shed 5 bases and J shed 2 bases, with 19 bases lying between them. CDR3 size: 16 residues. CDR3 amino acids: CASSPVPETRTYEQYF. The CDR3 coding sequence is TGTGCCAGCAGTCCGGTGCCGGAGACTAGGACCTACGAGCAGTACTTC.

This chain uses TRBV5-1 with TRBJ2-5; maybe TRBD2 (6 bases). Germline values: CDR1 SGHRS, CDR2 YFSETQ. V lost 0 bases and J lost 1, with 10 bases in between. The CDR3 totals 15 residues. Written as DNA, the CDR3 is TGCGCCAGCAGCTTGGTACCGGGAGTCCAAGAGACCCAGTACTTC. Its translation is CASSLVPGVQETQYF.

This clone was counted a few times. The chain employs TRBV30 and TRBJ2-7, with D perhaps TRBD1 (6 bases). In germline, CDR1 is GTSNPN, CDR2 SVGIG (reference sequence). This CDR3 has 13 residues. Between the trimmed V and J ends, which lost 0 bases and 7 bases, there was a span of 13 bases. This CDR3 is CAWSVWEGGEQYF. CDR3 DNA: TGTGCCTGGAGTGTATGGGAAGGGGGAGAGCAGTACTTC.

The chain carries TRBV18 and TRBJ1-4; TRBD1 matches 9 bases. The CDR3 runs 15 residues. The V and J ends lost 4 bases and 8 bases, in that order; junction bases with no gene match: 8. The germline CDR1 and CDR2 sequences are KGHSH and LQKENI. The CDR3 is CASSRTDRGREKLFF. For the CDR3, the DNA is TGTGCCAGCTCACGAACGGACAGGGGCCGGGAAAAACTGTTTTTT. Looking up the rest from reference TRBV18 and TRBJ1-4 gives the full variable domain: NAGVMQNPRHLVRRRGQEARLRCSPMKGHSHVYWYRQLPEEGLKFMVYLQKENIIDESGMPKERFSAEFPKEGPSILRIQQVVRGDSAAYFCASSRTDRGREKLFFGSGTQLSVL.

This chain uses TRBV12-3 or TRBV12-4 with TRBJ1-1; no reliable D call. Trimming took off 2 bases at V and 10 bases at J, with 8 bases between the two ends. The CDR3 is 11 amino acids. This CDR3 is CASSLIGAAFF. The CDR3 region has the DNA TGTGCCAGCAGTTTAATCGGTGCAGCTTTCTTT.

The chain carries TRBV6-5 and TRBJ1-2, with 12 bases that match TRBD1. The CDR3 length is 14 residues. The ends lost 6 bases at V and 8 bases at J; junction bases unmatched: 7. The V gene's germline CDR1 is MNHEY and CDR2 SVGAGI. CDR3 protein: CASRGTGGAGGYTF. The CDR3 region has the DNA TGTGCCAGCAGGGGGACAGGGGGCGCGGGAGGCTACACCTTC.

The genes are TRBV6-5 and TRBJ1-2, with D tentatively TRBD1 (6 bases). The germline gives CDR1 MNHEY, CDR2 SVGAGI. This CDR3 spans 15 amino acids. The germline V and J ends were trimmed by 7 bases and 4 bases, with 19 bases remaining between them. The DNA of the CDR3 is TGTGCCAGCAAGCCCCAAAGGGGACAAGGCTATGGCTACACCTTC. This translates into CASKPQRGQGYGYTF.

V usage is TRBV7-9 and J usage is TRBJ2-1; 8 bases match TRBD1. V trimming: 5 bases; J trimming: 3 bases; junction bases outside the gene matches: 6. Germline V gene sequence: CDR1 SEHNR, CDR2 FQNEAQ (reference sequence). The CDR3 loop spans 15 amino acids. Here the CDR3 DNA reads TGTGCCAGCAGCCAGACAGGGGTGAACTACAATGAGCAGTTCTTC. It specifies CASSQTGVNYNEQFF.

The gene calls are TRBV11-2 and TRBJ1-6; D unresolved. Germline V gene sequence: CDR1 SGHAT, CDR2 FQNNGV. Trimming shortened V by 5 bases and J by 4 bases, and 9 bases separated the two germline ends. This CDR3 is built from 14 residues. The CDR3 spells CASSDGLYNSPLHF. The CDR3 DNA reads TGTGCCAGCAGCGACGGACTATATAATTCACCCCTCCACTTT. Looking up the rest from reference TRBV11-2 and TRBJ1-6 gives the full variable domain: EAGVAQSPRYKIIEKRQSVAFWCNPISGHATLYWYQQILGQGPKLLIQFQNNGVVDDSQLPKDRFSAERLKGVDSTLKIQPAKLEDSAVYLCASSDGLYNSPLHFGNGTRLTVT.

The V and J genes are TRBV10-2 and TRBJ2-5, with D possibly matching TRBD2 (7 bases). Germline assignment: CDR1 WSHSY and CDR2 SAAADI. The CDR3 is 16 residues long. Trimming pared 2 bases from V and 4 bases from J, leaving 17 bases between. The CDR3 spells CASSEGRRGRVETQYF. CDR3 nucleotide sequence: TGCGCCAGCAGTGAGGGTCGGCGGGGGCGAGTAGAGACCCAGTACTTC.

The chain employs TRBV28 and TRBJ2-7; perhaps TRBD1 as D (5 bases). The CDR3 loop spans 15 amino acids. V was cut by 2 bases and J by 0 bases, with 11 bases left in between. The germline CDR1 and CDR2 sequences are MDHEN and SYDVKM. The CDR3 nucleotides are TGTGCCAGCAGTTTAAGGGCAGGGAACTCCTACGAGCAGTACTTC. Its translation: CASSLRAGNSYEQYF.

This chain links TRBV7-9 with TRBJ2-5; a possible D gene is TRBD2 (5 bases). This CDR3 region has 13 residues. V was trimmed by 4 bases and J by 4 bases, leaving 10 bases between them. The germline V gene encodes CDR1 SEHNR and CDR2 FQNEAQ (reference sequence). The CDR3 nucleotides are TGTGCCAGCAGCTCAGAGCTAGCAGAGACCCAGTACTTC. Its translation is CASSSELAETQYF.

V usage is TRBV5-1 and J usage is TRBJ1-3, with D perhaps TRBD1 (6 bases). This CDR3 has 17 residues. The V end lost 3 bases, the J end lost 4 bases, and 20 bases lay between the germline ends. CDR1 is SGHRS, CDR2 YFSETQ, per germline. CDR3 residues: CASSSGPTGRAGNTIYF. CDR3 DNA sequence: TGCGCCAGCAGCTCGGGACCTACAGGGAGAGCCGGAAACACCATATATTTT.

The CDR3 loop is CSATGQETQYF. Written as DNA, the CDR3 is TGCAGTGCTACTGGGCAGGAGACCCAGTACTTC. V is TRBV20-1 and J is TRBJ2-5; unclear D gene. The CDR3 has 11 amino acids. V gave up 4 bases and J gave up 5 bases, with 8 bases separating them. In germline, CDR1 is DFQATT, CDR2 SNEGSKA (reference sequence).

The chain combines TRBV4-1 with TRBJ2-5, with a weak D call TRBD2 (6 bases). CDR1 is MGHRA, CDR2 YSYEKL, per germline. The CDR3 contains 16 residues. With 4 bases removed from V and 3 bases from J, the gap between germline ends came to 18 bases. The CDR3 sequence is CASSLFGSRSEETQYF. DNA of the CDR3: TGCGCCAGCAGCCTGTTCGGGAGCAGGTCAGAAGAGACCCAGTACTTC.

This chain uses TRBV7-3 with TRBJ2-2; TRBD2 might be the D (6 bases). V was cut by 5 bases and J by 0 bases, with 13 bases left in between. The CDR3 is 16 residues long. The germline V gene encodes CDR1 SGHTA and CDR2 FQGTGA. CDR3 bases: TGTGCCAGCAGCATAAACCGACTAGCGAACACCGGGGAGCTGTTTTTT. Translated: CASSINRLANTGELFF.

The CDR3 DNA reads TGTGCCAGTAGTACCCCTTCAGGACACTACATGAACACTGAAGCTTTCTTT. Translating gives CASSTPSGHYMNTEAFF. The chain employs TRBV19 and TRBJ1-1; the D gene is possibly TRBD1 (5 bases). The CDR3 totals 17 residues. Germline V lookup: CDR1 LNHDA, CDR2 SQIVND (reference sequence). The V gene lost 4 bases and the J gene lost 0 bases, with 18 bases spanning the gap.

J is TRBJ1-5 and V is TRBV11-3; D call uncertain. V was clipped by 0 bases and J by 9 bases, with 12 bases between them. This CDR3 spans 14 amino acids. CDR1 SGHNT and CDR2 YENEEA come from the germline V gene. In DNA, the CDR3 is TGTGCCAGCAGCTTAGATGCCAGGCGTCGGCCCCAGCATTTT. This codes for CASSLDARRRPQHF.

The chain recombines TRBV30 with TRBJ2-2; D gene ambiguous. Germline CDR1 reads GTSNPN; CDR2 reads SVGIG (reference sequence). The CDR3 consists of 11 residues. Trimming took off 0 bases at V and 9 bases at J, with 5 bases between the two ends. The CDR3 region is CAWSVLRELFF. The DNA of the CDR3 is TGTGCCTGGAGTGTACTTAGGGAGCTGTTTTTT.